One sample yielded the 10 T cell receptor beta chains listed below, sequenced in a study of blood T cells in healthy people across ages. A second PCR, run for roughly 7 to 11 cycles, used a sample-barcoded 5' primer plus a J-beta primer mix. TCRdb called the 5' RACE reads again in MiXCR, with one record for every CDR3 protein. The sample holds around 940,000 distinct CDR3 sequences, roughly half seen once. The specimen sequenced was blood. The receptors were sampled from a woman aged 55 to 70 in good health.

This clonotype was counted between two and nine times. The chain links TRBV9 to TRBJ2-5; perhaps TRBD2 as D (5 bases). The germline V gene encodes CDR1 SGDLS and CDR2 YYNGEE. Trimming cost V 1 base and J 2 bases, with 9 bases left between them. The CDR3 runs 14 residues. As DNA, the CDR3 is TGTGCCAGCAGCGTAAGCGGTTTACAAGAGACCCAGTACTTC. This gives the protein CASSVSGLQETQYF.

Only a few counts were recorded for this clonotype. This chain links TRBV29-1 with TRBJ2-5, with 9 bases identical to TRBD2. V trimming: 3 bases; J trimming: 5 bases; junction bases outside the gene matches: 7. The CDR3 runs to 14 residues. The germline gives CDR1 SQVTM, CDR2 ANQGSEA. CDR3 sequence: CSVDRGLAMETQYF. CDR3 DNA: TGCAGCGTTGATAGGGGACTAGCTATGGAGACCCAGTACTTC. Combining the CDR3 with reference TRBV29-1 and TRBJ2-5 gives the whole variable domain SAVISQKPSRDICQRGTSLTIQCQVDSQVTMMFWYRQQPGQSLTLIATANQGSEATYESGFVIDKFPISRPNLTFSTLTVSNMSPEDSSIYLCSVDRGLAMETQYFGPGTRLLVL.

The table lists this clonotype with a few counts. The chain has TRBV20-1 and TRBJ1-5; weak D call: TRBD1 (6 bases). This CDR3 has 16 amino acids. Germline CDR1 and CDR2: DFQATT and SNEGSKA (reference sequence). V lost 7 bases to trimming and J lost 4 bases, with 23 bases between them. The CDR3 sequence is CSVKGGGGGWNQPQHF. The CDR3 region has the DNA TGCAGTGTTAAGGGAGGCGGGGGCGGTTGGAATCAGCCCCAGCATTTT.

The gene calls are TRBV27 and TRBJ2-7, with 14 bases fitting TRBD2. Germline CDR1 reads MNHEY; CDR2 reads SMNVEV (reference sequence). V lost 6 bases to trimming and J lost 1 base; unmatched junction nucleotides: 11. The CDR3 covers 18 residues. The CDR3 DNA reads TGTGCCAGCAGCCCGGGACTAGCGGGAGTGAGGATTTCCTACGAGCAGTACTTC. Translation: CASSPGLAGVRISYEQYF.

This clonotype has a handful of counts. V gene TRBV4-2 combines with J gene TRBJ1-2, with TRBD1 as a possible D gene (6 bases). This CDR3 has 14 amino acids. Per germline, CDR1 LGHNA and CDR2 YNFKEQ. V dropped 4 bases and J dropped 3 bases, with 12 bases sitting between them. Here the CDR3 reads CASSRPGAYYGYTF. CDR3 DNA: TGTGCCAGCAGCCGTCCAGGGGCCTACTATGGCTACACCTTC.

The CDR3 region has the DNA TGTGCCAGCAGCTCCCCCGTTCTAGCGGGAGGGCCGTCAGATACGCAGTATTTT. It is translated as CASSSPVLAGGPSDTQYF. The gene calls are TRBV11-2 and TRBJ2-3; 12 bases fit TRBD2. This CDR3 is built from 18 residues. Trimming took 4 bases from V and 4 from J; bases not matched to a gene: 12. CDR1 and CDR2 (germline): SGHAT, FQNNGV.

The chain recombines TRBV20-1 with TRBJ2-5; D possibly corresponds to TRBD2 (6 bases). V lost 1 base and J 4 bases, leaving 16 bases between the germline ends. In germline, CDR1 is DFQATT, CDR2 SNEGSKA (reference sequence). There are 15 residues in the CDR3. The CDR3 loop is CSARGLGPEGETQYF. CDR3 coding DNA: TGCAGTGCTAGAGGGCTGGGTCCGGAGGGAGAGACCCAGTACTTC.

The J gene is TRBJ2-7, the V gene TRBV20-1; 10 bases agree with TRBD1. This CDR3 is built from 14 residues. After removal of 3 bases from V and 3 bases from J, the junction contained 5 bases not matched to a gene. Germline loops: CDR1 DFQATT, CDR2 SNEGSKA (reference sequence). The chain's CDR3 is CSASPGQGRYEQYF. The CDR3 DNA follows: TGCAGTGCTAGCCCGGGACAGGGGCGCTACGAGCAGTACTTC.

The chain combines TRBV27 with TRBJ2-4, with TRBD2 as a possible D gene (5 bases). The last part of the DNA fits TRBJ2-7 better; the J call may be wrong. Germline CDR1 MNHEY, CDR2 SMNVEV (reference sequence). The CDR3 loop spans 14 amino acids. For the CDR3, the DNA is TGTGCCAGCAGTTTCGACGGGGTCCCCAACGAGCAGTACTTC. Translated, it gives CASSFDGVPNEQYF.

This clonotype was counted between two and nine times. The rearrangement uses TRBV6-2 or TRBV6-3 and TRBJ2-5; a possible D gene is TRBD2 (6 bases). Trimming stripped 4 bases from V and 11 bases from J, with 17 bases between. Germline assignment: CDR1 MNHEY and CDR2 SVGEGT. The CDR3 has 13 residues. The CDR3 loop is CASSWDFIREQYF. CDR3 in DNA: TGTGCCAGCAGTTGGGACTTCATACGGGAGCAGTACTTC.